Sequencing of this T cell receptor (beta chain) was carried out in a study of cytomegalovirus exposure and HLA in healthy donors. Each donor was nominally healthy when sampled (though unrecorded immune exposures were likely). PCR was performed using 60 Vbeta and 13 Jbeta primers. Here immunoSEQ multiplex PCR was the method, and the copy in TCRdb shows in-frame clones only, minus some. The table shows 130,000 to 150,000 clones, with over 70% occurring only once. This receptor was obtained from a middle-aged woman in good health and CMV-seropositive. The sample was PBMCs.

The CDR3: CASSAGQGVGIQYF. CDR3 nucleotide sequence: TGTGCCAGCAGCGCGGGACAGGGGGTCGGCATTCAGTACTTC. V usage is TRBV9 and J usage is TRBJ2-4; TRBD1 matches 11 bases. This CDR3 has 14 residues. V was clipped by 3 bases and J by 9 bases; unmatched bases: 5. Per the germline V gene, CDR1 is SGDLS and CDR2 is YYNGEE.